These T cell receptor beta chains were read from a single sample in a study of cytomegalovirus exposure and HLA in healthy donors. Clones were sequenced by immunoSEQ multiplex PCR, and TCRdb holds only the in-frame ones, with some missing. The sample has some 120,000 clones, 80% seen once. Sequenced material: PBMCs. These receptors came from a man aged 35 to 55 in good health and CMV-seronegative. CDR3s include the opening cysteine and the closing phenylalanine or tryptophan. D genes are given only for firm matches. Not every row has a clone size; where given, it reads once, few, many or a size class.

cdr3_nt	cdr3_aa	v_call	j_call	cdr3_length	d_call	clone_size
TGTGCCAGCAGTTCCTCTGGCGGCTCCTACAATGAGCAGTTCTTC	CASSSSGGSYNEQFF	TRBV28	TRBJ2-1	15	.	.
TGTGCCAGTAGTGTAAGGGGACAGGGCAATCAGCCCCAGCATTTT	CASSVRGQGNQPQHF	TRBV19	TRBJ1-5	15	TRBD1	.
TGTGCCAGCAGTCCGAGCACAGATACGCAGTATTTT	CASSPSTDTQYF	TRBV27	TRBJ2-3	12	.	.
TGCGCCAGCAGCTCGATGACAGGCCGCGCCACTGAAGCTTTCTTT	CASSSMTGRATEAFF	TRBV5-1	TRBJ1-1	15	.	.
TGTGCCAGCAGGAAGGAGAGGGTCCTCGACGAGCAGTACTTC	CASRKERVLDEQYF	TRBV2	TRBJ2-7	14	.	.
TGTGCCAGCAGTTTAGTACGGGGTAACACTGAAGCTTTCTTT	CASSLVRGNTEAFF	TRBV27	TRBJ1-1	14	.	.
TGTGCCAGCAGTTTTGAGCCGCCAGGGGGACCCCTGAACGAGCAGTACTTC	CASSFEPPGGPLNEQYF	TRBV27	TRBJ2-7	17	TRBD1	.
TGTGCCAGCTCACCCTCCTTGACCGGGGAGCTGTTTTTT	CASSPSLTGELFF	TRBV18	TRBJ2-2	13	.	.
TGTGCCAGCAGGGCCAATTACATCGGGACAGGGGTTAGGGGCTACACCTTC	CASRANYIGTGVRGYTF	TRBV27	TRBJ1-2	17	TRBD1	once
TGTGCCAGCAGCCCGGGGGGGCCTAACTATGGCTACACCTTC	CASSPGGPNYGYTF	TRBV25-1	TRBJ1-2	14	.	.
TGTGCCAGCAGCGATCCGGGACTAGCGGGACCCCGGGGTTACGAGCAGTACTTC	CASSDPGLAGPRGYEQYF	TRBV27	TRBJ2-7	18	TRBD2	.
TGCGCCAGCAGTCATGGGACAGGGGGGTCCTACGAGCAGTACTTC	CASSHGTGGSYEQYF	TRBV5-1	TRBJ2-7	15	TRBD1	.
TGTGCCAGCAGCTTAACAGGGGCTGGAAACACCATATATTTT	CASSLTGAGNTIYF	TRBV5-8	TRBJ1-3	14	TRBD1	.
TGTGCCAGCTCGGTAGCGGGCTCCTCCCGAGAGACCCAGTACTTC	CASSVAGSSRETQYF	TRBV18	TRBJ2-5	15	TRBD2	.
TGTGCCAGCAGCTTGGGGACAAACACTGAAGCTTTCTTT	CASSLGTNTEAFF	TRBV5-8	TRBJ1-1	13	.	.
TGTGCCAGCAGCTTAGGCGTTCCCACCGGGGAGCTGTTTTTT	CASSLGVPTGELFF	TRBV7-8	TRBJ2-2	14	.	few
TGCGCCAGCAGCACCGGACAGGGCGGCTACGAGCAGTACTTC	CASSTGQGGYEQYF	TRBV5-1	TRBJ2-7	14	TRBD1	.
TGTGCCAGTAGTACCGGGGGAGAGACCCAGTACTTC	CASSTGGETQYF	TRBV19	TRBJ2-5	12	.	.
TGTGCCAGCAGCTTGGCCCGGACAGGGAGGAACACTGAAGCTTTCTTT	CASSLARTGRNTEAFF	TRBV5-4	TRBJ1-1	16	TRBD1	.
TGTGCCAGCAGCTTAGGCCCAGGGATATACGAGCAGTACTTC	CASSLGPGIYEQYF	TRBV7-9	TRBJ2-7	14	.	.
TGTGCCAGCAGCCAAGATGAGGGCTATGGCTACACCTTC	CASSQDEGYGYTF	TRBV14	TRBJ1-2	13	.	.
TGTGCCAGCAGCGGGAGTCTGTCCTACAATGAGCAGTTCTTC	CASSGSLSYNEQFF	TRBV28	TRBJ2-1	14	.	.
TGTGCCACCAGCAGAAGCCGGGACAGGAATAATGAAAAACTGTTTTTT	CATSRSRDRNNEKLFF	TRBV15	TRBJ1-4	16	TRBD1	.
TGTGCCAGCAGTTTTGGAGCGGGGTTCTCCTACGAGCAGTACTTC	CASSFGAGFSYEQYF	TRBV27	TRBJ2-7	15	TRBD2	.
TGTGCCAGCACCATAGCGGGGCTGAACACTGAAGCTTTCTTT	CASTIAGLNTEAFF	TRBV28	TRBJ1-1	14	.	.
TGCGCCAGCAGCTTCCCGCCGGGATCCCTCATGAACACTGAAGCTTTCTTT	CASSFPPGSLMNTEAFF	TRBV5-1	TRBJ1-1	17	.	once
TGCAGCGTGCTTCTCGGGACTAGCGGAGTCTACAATGAGCAGTTCTTC	CSVLLGTSGVYNEQFF	TRBV29-1	TRBJ2-1	16	TRBD2	.
TGTGCCTGGAGTAGCGGGGGGGTATACGAGCAGTACTTC	CAWSSGGVYEQYF	TRBV30	TRBJ2-7	13	TRBD2	few
TGTGCCAGTAGAGGCCCAGCGTCCGGGGAGCTGTTTTTT	CASRGPASGELFF	TRBV19	TRBJ2-2	13	.	.
TGTGCCAGCAGCCCTACCGGGACAAGGAGAACAATCGCCTACGAGCAGTACTTC	CASSPTGTRRTIAYEQYF	TRBV7-2	TRBJ2-7	18	.	.
TGTGCCAGCAGCTTAGATGAGGCAGAGCAGTACTTC	CASSLDEAEQYF	TRBV11-2	TRBJ2-7	12	.	.
TGTGCCAGCAGCCCCGTAGGGTTGGCGGGAGAGACCCAGTACTTC	CASSPVGLAGETQYF	TRBV7-3	TRBJ2-5	15	.	once
TGTGCCAGCAGCTTGGCGGCGGGGGGGCACAACGAGCAGTACTTC	CASSLAAGGHNEQYF	TRBV5-4	TRBJ2-7	15	TRBD2	.
TGCACCAGCAGCCAATCTAGCACACCTGAAAAACTGTTTTTT	CTSSQSSTPEKLFF	TRBV1	TRBJ1-4	14	.	few
TGTGCCACCAGCAGAGAGGTAGGGGGCTACGAGCAGTACTTC	CATSREVGGYEQYF	TRBV15	TRBJ2-7	14	.	.
TGTGCCAGCAGCGGGACAGGGGGCAATCAGCCCCAGCATTTT	CASSGTGGNQPQHF	TRBV2	TRBJ1-5	14	TRBD1	few